Sequencing of this TCR beta chain was carried out in a study of T cell clonotyping in hematopoietic cell transplantation. Study-wide background: Cytoreduction preceded collection of pretransplant recipient samples. Study conclusions and caveats: Without cell sorting, CD4 versus CD8 contributions remain unresolved. After transplant, recipient diversity fell while pathologically expanded clonotypes grew through day 180.

Measured with immunoSEQ multiplex PCR; TCRdb has only the in-frame clones, and not every one. The sample contains approximately 30,000 clones, approximately 86% of which appear only once. Germline-derived CDR1 and CDR2 are SGHRS and YFSETQ. CDR3 length equals 15 residues. J was trimmed by 4 bases and V by 1 base; bases with no gene match: 2. Comment on this clone: Antigen specificity is unknown.

Documented time point: recipient sample about 28 days before transplant, after cytoreduction. Blood collection times were about day -28 and days 30, 100, 180 posttransplant. V gene TRBV5-1 combines with J gene TRBJ2-1; 10 bases match TRBD2. Here the sequenced sample was peripheral blood mononuclear cells, taken before stem cell transplant. This TCR was sampled from a man in his forties or fifties with acute myeloid leukemia. Some clones in this sample may be carry-over from other donors' samples. The CDR3 bases are TGCGCCAGCAGCTTGCAACTAGCGGGGTACAATGAGCAGTTCTTC. As protein: CASSLQLAGYNEQFF.